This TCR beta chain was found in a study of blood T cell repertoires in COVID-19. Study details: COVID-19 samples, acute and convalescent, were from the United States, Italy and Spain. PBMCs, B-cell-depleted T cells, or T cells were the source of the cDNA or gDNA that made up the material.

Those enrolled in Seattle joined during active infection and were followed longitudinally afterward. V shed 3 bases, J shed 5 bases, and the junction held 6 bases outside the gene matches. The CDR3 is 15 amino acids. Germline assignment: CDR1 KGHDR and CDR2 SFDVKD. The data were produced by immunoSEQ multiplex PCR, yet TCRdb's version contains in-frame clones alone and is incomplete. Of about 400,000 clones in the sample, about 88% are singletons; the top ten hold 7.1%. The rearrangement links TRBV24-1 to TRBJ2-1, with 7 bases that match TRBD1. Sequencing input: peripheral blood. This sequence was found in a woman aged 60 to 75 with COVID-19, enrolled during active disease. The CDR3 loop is CATSDPRTGNNEQFF. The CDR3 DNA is TGTGCCACCAGTGATCCCCGGACAGGAAACAATGAGCAGTTCTTC.